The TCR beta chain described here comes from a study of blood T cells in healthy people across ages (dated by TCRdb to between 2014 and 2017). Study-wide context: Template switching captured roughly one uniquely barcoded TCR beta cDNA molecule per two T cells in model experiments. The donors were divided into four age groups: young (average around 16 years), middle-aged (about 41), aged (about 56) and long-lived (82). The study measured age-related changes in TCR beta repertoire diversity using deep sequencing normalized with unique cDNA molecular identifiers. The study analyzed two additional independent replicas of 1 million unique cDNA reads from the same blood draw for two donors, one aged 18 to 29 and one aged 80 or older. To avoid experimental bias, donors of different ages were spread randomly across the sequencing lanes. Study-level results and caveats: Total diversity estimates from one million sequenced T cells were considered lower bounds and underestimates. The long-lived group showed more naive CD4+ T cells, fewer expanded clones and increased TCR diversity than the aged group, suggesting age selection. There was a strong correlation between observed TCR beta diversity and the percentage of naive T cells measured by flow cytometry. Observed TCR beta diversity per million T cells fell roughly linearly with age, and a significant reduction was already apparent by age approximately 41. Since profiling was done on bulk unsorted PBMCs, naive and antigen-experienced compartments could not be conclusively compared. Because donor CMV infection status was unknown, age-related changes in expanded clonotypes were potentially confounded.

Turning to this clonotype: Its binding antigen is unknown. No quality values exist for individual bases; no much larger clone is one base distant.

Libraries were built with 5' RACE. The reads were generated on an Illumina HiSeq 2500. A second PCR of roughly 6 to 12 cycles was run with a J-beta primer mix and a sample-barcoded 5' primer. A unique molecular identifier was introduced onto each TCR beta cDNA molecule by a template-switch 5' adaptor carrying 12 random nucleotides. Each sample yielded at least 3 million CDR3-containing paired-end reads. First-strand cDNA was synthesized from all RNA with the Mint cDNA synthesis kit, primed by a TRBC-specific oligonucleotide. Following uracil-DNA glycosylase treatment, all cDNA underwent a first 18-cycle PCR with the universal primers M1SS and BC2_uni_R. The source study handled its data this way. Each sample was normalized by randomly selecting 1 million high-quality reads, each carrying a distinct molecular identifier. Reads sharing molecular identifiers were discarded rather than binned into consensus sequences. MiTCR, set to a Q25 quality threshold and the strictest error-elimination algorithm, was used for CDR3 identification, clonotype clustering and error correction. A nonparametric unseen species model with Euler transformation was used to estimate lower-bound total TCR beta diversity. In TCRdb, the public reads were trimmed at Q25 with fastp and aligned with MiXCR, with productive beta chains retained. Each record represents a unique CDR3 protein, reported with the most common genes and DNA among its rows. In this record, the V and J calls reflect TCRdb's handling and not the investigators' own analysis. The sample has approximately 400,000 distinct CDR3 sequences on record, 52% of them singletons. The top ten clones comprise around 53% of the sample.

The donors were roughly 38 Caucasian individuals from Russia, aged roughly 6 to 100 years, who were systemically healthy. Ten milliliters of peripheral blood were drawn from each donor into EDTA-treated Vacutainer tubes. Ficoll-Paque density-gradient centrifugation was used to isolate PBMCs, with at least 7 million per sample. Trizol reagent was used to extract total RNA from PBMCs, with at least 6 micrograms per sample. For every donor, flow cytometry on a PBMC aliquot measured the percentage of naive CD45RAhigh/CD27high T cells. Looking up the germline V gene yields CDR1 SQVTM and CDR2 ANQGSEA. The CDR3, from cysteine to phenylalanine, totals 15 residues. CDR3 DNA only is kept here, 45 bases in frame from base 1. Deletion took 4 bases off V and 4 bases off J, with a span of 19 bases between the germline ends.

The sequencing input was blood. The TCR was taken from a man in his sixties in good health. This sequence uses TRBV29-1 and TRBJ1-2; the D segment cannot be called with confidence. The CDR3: CSVAFQDPSGYGYTF. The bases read TGCAGCGTTGCTTTTCAGGACCCCTCAGGCTATGGCTACACCTTC.